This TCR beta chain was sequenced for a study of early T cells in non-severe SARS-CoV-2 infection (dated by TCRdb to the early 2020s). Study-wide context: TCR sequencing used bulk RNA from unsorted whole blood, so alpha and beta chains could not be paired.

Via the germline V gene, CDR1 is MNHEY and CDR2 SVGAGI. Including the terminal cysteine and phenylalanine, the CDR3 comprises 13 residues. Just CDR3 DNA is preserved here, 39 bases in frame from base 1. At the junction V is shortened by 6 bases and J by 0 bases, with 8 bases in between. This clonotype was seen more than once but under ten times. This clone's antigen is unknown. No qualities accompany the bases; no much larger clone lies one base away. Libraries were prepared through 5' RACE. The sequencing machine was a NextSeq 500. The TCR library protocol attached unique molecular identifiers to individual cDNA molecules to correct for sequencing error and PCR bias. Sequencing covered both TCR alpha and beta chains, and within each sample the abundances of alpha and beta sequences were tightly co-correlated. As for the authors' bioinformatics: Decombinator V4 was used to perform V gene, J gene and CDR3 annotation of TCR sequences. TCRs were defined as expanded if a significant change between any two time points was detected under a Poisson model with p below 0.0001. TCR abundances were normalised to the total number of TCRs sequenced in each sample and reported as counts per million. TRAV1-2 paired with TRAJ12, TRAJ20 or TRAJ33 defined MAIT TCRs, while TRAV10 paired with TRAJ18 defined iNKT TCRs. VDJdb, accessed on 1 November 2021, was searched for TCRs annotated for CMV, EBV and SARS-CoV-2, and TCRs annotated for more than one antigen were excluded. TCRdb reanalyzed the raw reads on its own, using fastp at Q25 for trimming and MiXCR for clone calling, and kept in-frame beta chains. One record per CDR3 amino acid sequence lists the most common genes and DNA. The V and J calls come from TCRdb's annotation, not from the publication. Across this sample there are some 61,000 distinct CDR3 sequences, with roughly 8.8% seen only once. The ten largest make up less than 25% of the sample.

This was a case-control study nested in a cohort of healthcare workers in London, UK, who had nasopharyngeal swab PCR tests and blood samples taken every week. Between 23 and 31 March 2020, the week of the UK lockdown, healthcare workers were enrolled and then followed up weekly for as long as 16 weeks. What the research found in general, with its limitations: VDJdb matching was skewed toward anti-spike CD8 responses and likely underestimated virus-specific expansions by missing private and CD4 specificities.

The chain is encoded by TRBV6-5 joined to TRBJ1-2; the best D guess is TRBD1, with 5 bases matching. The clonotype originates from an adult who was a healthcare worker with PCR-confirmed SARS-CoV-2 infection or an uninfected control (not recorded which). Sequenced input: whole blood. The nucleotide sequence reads TGTGCCAGCAGACGGACACCTAACTATGGCTACACCTTC. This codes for CASRRTPNYGYTF.